One T cell receptor (beta chain) is described in this entry. What it binds is unknown. Primers used in a second PCR of roughly 6 to 11 cycles were a sample-barcoded 5' primer and a J-beta primer mix. The template-switch adaptor, which had 12 random nucleotides, put a tag on each cDNA molecule. Each CDR3 protein gets one entry after TCRdb re-called the 5' RACE reads with MiXCR. The table lists about 2 million distinct CDR3 sequences, about 50% of them singletons. The data originate from a study of blood T cells in healthy people across ages. General study points: Fewer expanded clones and more diversity marked long-lived versus aged donors. Leaving the PBMCs unsorted stopped any conclusive comparison of naive versus antigen-experienced cells.

CDR1 and CDR2 (germline): LGHDT, YNNKEL (reference sequence). The V and J ends lost 3 bases and 2 bases respectively, with 7 bases between them. The CDR3 runs 13 residues. The sequence derives from a woman in her thirties or forties in good health. The chain employs TRBV3-1 and TRBJ1-2; D is undetermined. Sequenced material: blood. CDR3 DNA sequence: TGTGCCAGCAGCCACCACGAGAACTATGGCTACACCTTC. Its translation is CASSHHENYGYTF.